This TCR beta chain was captured by sequencing in a study of T cell responses to AZD1222 COVID-19 vaccine. The repertoire was sequenced with immunoSEQ multiplex PCR; TCRdb's copy has only in-frame clones and lacks some. The data contain 150,000 to 170,000 clones, roughly 90% of them seen just once; the ten biggest clones take up under 20%. V was clipped by 7 bases and J by 0 bases, with 12 bases between them. The CDR3 covers 14 residues. Germline CDR1 MGHRA, CDR2 YSYEKL. This receptor was taken from an adult in good health. The specimen was peripheral blood, collected on day 0 of AZD1222 vaccination. The V and J genes are TRBV4-1 and TRBJ1-2; D ambiguous. The CDR3 sequence is CASMSQNANYGYTF. DNA of the CDR3: TGCGCCAGCATGTCCCAGAATGCTAACTATGGCTACACCTTC.